This passage covers 27 T cell receptor beta chains from one sample sequenced in a study of blood T cell repertoires in COVID-19. TCRdb's table, derived via immunoSEQ multiplex PCR, lists solely in-frame clones and lacks some. This sample yields hundreds of thousands of clones, of which approximately 80% are seen a single time; 27% belongs to the top ten. The specimen was peripheral blood. The receptors come from a man aged 35 to 55 with acute or convalescent COVID-19.

V usage is TRBV7-9 and J usage is TRBJ1-1, with a possible D match to TRBD1 (5 bases). Germline values: CDR1 SEHNR, CDR2 FQNEAQ (reference sequence). The CDR3 runs 13 residues. Trimming removed 3 bases at V and 5 bases at J, with 10 bases between. In DNA, the CDR3 is TGTGCCAGCAGCTTGGAGGGGAGGACTGAAGCTTTCTTT. Translated: CASSLEGRTEAFF.

In its sample, this clone was seen a few times. V and J are TRBV29-1 and TRBJ2-5, with TRBD2 matching over 8 bases. The CDR3 consists of 13 residues. The junction had 4 bases not matched to a gene; V was cut back by 7 bases and J by 0 bases. Germline CDR1 and CDR2: SQVTM and ANQGSEA. CDR3 DNA: TGCAGCGGAGCGGGAGACGACCAAGAGACCCAGTACTTC. This codes for CSGAGDDQETQYF.

This chain links TRBV19 with TRBJ1-5; 8 nucleotides line up with TRBD1. V gave up 10 bases and J gave up 7 bases; unmatched junction bases: 12. This CDR3 has 14 residues. The germline gives CDR1 LNHDA, CDR2 SQIVND (reference sequence). Here the CDR3 reads CAISQGQGSQPQHF. The CDR3 DNA follows: TGTGCCATATCTCAAGGACAGGGATCGCAGCCCCAGCATTTT.

The rearrangement joins TRBV14 to TRBJ1-2; D might be TRBD1 (5 bases). The CDR3 covers 13 residues. In germline, CDR1 is SGHDN, CDR2 FVKESK. The V end lost 4 bases, the J end lost 5 bases, and 11 bases lay between the germline ends. CDR3 coding DNA: TGTGCCAGCAGCCCGGGACTTAGATATGGCTACACCTTC. Amino acids: CASSPGLRYGYTF.

The chain has TRBV5-1 and TRBJ2-7, with a weak D call TRBD2 (6 bases). Trimming took off 4 bases at V and 4 bases at J, with 21 bases between the two ends. The CDR3 covers 16 residues. Germline assignment: CDR1 SGHRS and CDR2 YFSETQ. The CDR3 is CASSTEGFGNGYEQYF. DNA of the CDR3: TGCGCCAGCAGCACGGAGGGATTCGGCAATGGTTACGAGCAGTACTTC.

This chain connects TRBV7-9 to TRBJ1-4; 7 nucleotides line up with TRBD1. Germline lookup yields CDR1 SEHNR and CDR2 FQNEAQ (reference sequence). The CDR3 sequence is 15 residues long. The V and J ends lost 5 bases and 4 bases, in that order; junction bases with no gene match: 7. As DNA, the CDR3 is TGTGCCAGCAGCCCCGGGGCAGGGGGTAATGAAAAACTGTTTTTT. Translating it yields CASSPGAGGNEKLFF.

V gene TRBV5-6 combines with J gene TRBJ2-1; TRBD2 matches 10 bases. The germline V gene has CDR1 SGHDT and CDR2 YYEEEE. CDR3 length equals 16 residues. The V and J ends lost 5 bases and 5 bases, in that order; junction bases with no gene match: 10. CDR3 DNA sequence: TGTGCCAGCAGAAGCCCGGGACTAGCGACAAACAATGAGCAGTTCTTC. It specifies CASRSPGLATNNEQFF.

This clone was observed once. The V call is TRBV4-1, the J call TRBJ1-5, with D tentatively TRBD1 (5 bases). The germline V gene encodes CDR1 MGHRA and CDR2 YSYEKL. This CDR3 contains 15 residues. Trimming stripped 3 bases from V and 0 bases from J, with 9 bases between. The CDR3 region has the DNA TGCGCCAGCAGCCAGCAGGGTTATAGCAATCAGCCCCAGCATTTT. Protein: CASSQQGYSNQPQHF.

J is TRBJ2-7 and V is TRBV7-2, with D perhaps matching TRBD2 (6 bases). The CDR3 length is 15 residues. The germline V gene encodes CDR1 SGHTA and CDR2 FQGNSA. Trimming stripped 3 bases from V and 0 bases from J, with 12 bases between. The CDR3 here is CASSFPGSGSYEQYF. The DNA of the CDR3 is TGTGCCAGCAGCTTCCCCGGGAGTGGCTCCTACGAGCAGTACTTC.

This sequence joins TRBV7-8 and TRBJ2-3; the match to TRBD2 covers 10 bases. The CDR3 is made up of 14 amino acids. CDR1 is SGHVS, CDR2 FQNEAQ, per germline. V dropped 3 bases and J dropped 4; count of bases not matched to a gene: 1. The CDR3 loop is CASSLLAGADTQYF. DNA of the CDR3: TGTGCCAGCAGCTTGCTAGCGGGAGCAGATACGCAGTATTTT.

On this clone itself: This CDR3 is also generated by other DNA sequences in the sample. V usage is TRBV5-1 and J usage is TRBJ2-2; no firm D call. The V and J ends lost 0 bases and 4 bases respectively, with 10 bases between them. In germline, CDR1 is SGHRS, CDR2 YFSETQ. The CDR3 has 15 amino acids. The CDR3 protein is CASSLAASFTGELFF. In DNA, the CDR3 is TGCGCCAGCAGCTTGGCCGCGAGTTTCACCGGGGAGCTGTTTTTT.

The V gene is TRBV9, the J gene TRBJ1-2; no definite D call. The CDR3 spans 14 residues. V was shortened by 2 bases and J by 1 base, with 9 bases between the two germline ends. The germline V gene encodes CDR1 SGDLS and CDR2 YYNGEE. The CDR3, as DNA: TGTGCCAGCAGCGTTTATCAGAATAACTATGGCTACACCTTC. Translating it yields CASSVYQNNYGYTF.

V usage is TRBV3-1 (or the pseudogene TRBV3-2) and J usage is TRBJ1-2; D unresolved. Germline CDR1 is LGHDT and CDR2 is YNNKEL (reference sequence). The CDR3 length is 13 residues. V gave up 4 bases and J gave up 10 bases, with 16 bases separating them. CDR3 DNA sequence: TGTGCCAGCAGCCCGACGCGAGGCAGAATCTACACCTTC. Protein sequence: CASSPTRGRIYTF.

Of note for this clone: This CDR3 is also generated by other DNA sequences in the sample. The chain links TRBV14 to TRBJ2-3, with 7 bases that match TRBD1. The junction had 2 bases not matched to a gene; V was cut back by 4 bases and J by 1 base. The CDR3 spans 14 residues. Germline loops: CDR1 SGHDN, CDR2 FVKESK. The CDR3 is CASSPTGGTDTQYF. CDR3 nucleotide sequence: TGTGCCAGCAGCCCCACAGGGGGCACAGATACGCAGTATTTT.

The genes are TRBV11-1 and TRBJ2-7, with D possibly being TRBD1 (5 bases). CDR3 length: 12 amino acids. V was clipped by 8 bases and J by 3 bases, with 11 bases between them. CDR1 and CDR2 (germline): SGHAT, FQDESV (reference sequence). The CDR3 DNA reads as TGTGCCAGCGGAACAGGCGACTACGAGCAGTACTTC. Translation gives CASGTGDYEQYF.

This clone occurred a few times. The chain has TRBV18 and TRBJ2-1; D is uncertain. From germline, CDR1 is KGHSH and CDR2 LQKENI. V dropped 4 bases and J dropped 7 bases, with 14 bases sitting between them. CDR3 length: 14 amino acids. The CDR3 coding sequence is TGTGCCAGCTCACGATCGGTGGGCCCGAATGAGCAGTTCTTC. Protein: CASSRSVGPNEQFF. The complete variable domain, with remaining parts taken from reference TRBV18 and TRBJ2-1, reads NAGVMQNPRHLVRRRGQEARLRCSPMKGHSHVYWYRQLPEEGLKFMVYLQKENIIDESGMPKERFSAEFPKEGPSILRIQQVVRGDSAAYFCASSRSVGPNEQFFGPGTRLTVL.

The chain links TRBV30 to TRBJ2-6, with D perhaps matching TRBD1 (6 bases). Trimming took 0 bases from V and 0 from J, leaving 12 bases between them. The CDR3 spans 17 residues. From germline, CDR1 is GTSNPN and CDR2 SVGIG (reference sequence). CDR3 sequence (DNA): TGTGCCTGGAGTGTCGGGCAGGGGAGCTCTGGGGCCAACGTCCTGACTTTC. Amino acids: CAWSVGQGSSGANVLTF.

J is TRBJ1-2 and V is TRBV7-9; D ambiguous. Germline V gene sequence: CDR1 SEHNR, CDR2 FQNEAQ (reference sequence). CDR3 length: 15 amino acids. V lost 2 bases to trimming and J lost 0 bases, with 10 bases between them. The CDR3 loop is CASSLLALTNYGYTF. The CDR3 DNA sequence: TGTGCCAGCAGCTTACTAGCCTTGACTAACTATGGCTACACCTTC.

This clone occurred a few times. The rearrangement links TRBV11-2 to TRBJ2-2; 8 nucleotides align to TRBD1. The CDR3 loop spans 17 amino acids. Germline CDR1 SGHAT, CDR2 FQNNGV. V lost 0 bases to trimming and J lost 7 bases; unmatched junction nucleotides: 10. The CDR3 loop is CASSLERSGGVGGELFF. The CDR3 bases are TGTGCCAGCAGCTTAGAGCGATCAGGGGGCGTCGGCGGGGAGCTGTTTTTT.

The chain has TRBV18 and TRBJ2-3; 8 bases line up with TRBD2. With V trimmed by 3 bases and J by 1 base, 3 bases remained unmatched. Germline CDR1 and CDR2: KGHSH and LQKENI. There are 15 residues in the CDR3. CDR3 amino acids: CASSPQAGGTDTQYF. In nucleotides, the CDR3 is TGTGCCAGCTCACCGCAAGCGGGGGGCACAGATACGCAGTATTTT.

This clone has a single count. The chain uses TRBV7-9 and TRBJ1-6, with 8 bases fitting TRBD1. The CDR3 is 19 residues long. CDR1 and CDR2 from the germline V gene are SEHNR and FQNEAQ (reference sequence). Trimming at V came to 0 bases and at J to 7 bases, leaving 14 bases not matched to a gene. CDR3 nucleotides: TGTGCCAGCAGCTTAGCGGCAGGGGGCCCCCAGACCTCAAATTCACCCCTCCACTTT. Protein product: CASSLAAGGPQTSNSPLHF.

The sample holds one count of this clone. The chain is built from TRBV30 and TRBJ2-7, with 10 bases matching TRBD2. CDR1 and CDR2 from the germline V gene are GTSNPN and SVGIG (reference sequence). The V segment lost 3 bases and the J segment 5 bases; nucleotides outside the gene matches: 7. This CDR3 is built from 14 residues. The CDR3 spells CAWSPPSGSNEQYF. CDR3 in DNA: TGTGCCTGGAGCCCGCCTAGCGGGAGTAACGAGCAGTACTTC.

V is TRBV5-6 and J is TRBJ2-7; 10 nucleotides align to TRBD2. The CDR3 is 17 residues long. Germline lookup yields CDR1 SGHDT and CDR2 YYEEEE. Germline trimming cut 2 bases from V and 2 bases from J; bases unmatched to any gene: 10. The CDR3 loop reads CASSFGTSVDATYEQYF. The CDR3 DNA sequence: TGTGCCAGCAGCTTTGGGACTAGCGTAGATGCAACCTACGAGCAGTACTTC. Complete variable domain (other parts from reference TRBV5-6 and TRBJ2-7): DAGVTQSPTHLIKTRGQQVTLRCSPKSGHDTVSWYQQALGQGPQFIFQYYEEEERQRGNFPDRFSGHQFPNYSSELNVNALLLGDSALYLCASSFGTSVDATYEQYFGPGTRLTVT.

This clone was seen only a few times. This chain connects TRBV7-2 to TRBJ2-1; D gene ambiguous. Germline CDR1 is SGHTA and CDR2 is FQGNSA. The CDR3 is 12 amino acids. V was shortened by 2 bases and J by 9 bases, with 8 bases between the two germline ends. DNA for the CDR3: TGTGCCAGCAGCTTACAAGTGGCTGAGCAGTTCTTC. This encodes CASSLQVAEQFF.

This clone has at least ten counts. The rearrangement uses TRBV27 and TRBJ2-1, with D possibly TRBD1 on 5 matching bases. With 5 bases removed from V and 0 bases from J, the gap between germline ends came to 14 bases. Germline V gene data show CDR1 as MNHEY and CDR2 as SMNVEV (reference sequence). This CDR3 is built from 16 residues. The CDR3 DNA is TGTGCCAGCAGTCCCATACAGGCTACCTCCTACAATGAGCAGTTCTTC. Its protein is CASSPIQATSYNEQFF.

The chain employs TRBV6-6 and TRBJ1-6; D may be TRBD1 (5 bases). This CDR3 has 15 amino acids. CDR1 MNHNY and CDR2 SVGAGI come from the germline V gene (reference sequence). Trimming removed 6 bases from V and 8 bases from J, with 17 bases in between. CDR3 in DNA: TGTGCCAGCAGGGCCTCGGGTCGGGGGGATTCACCCCTCCACTTT. Translating gives CASRASGRGDSPLHF.

The chain employs TRBV20-1 and TRBJ2-6, with a weak D call TRBD1 (5 bases). Germline V gene lookup returns CDR1 DFQATT and CDR2 SNEGSKA (reference sequence). V lost 3 bases and J 4 bases, leaving 10 bases between the germline ends. This CDR3 contains 14 residues. CDR3 amino acids: CSASRGGGANVLTF. The DNA of the CDR3 is TGCAGTGCTAGTAGGGGCGGCGGGGCCAACGTCCTGACTTTC.